The 26 T cell receptor beta chains listed next were all sequenced from one sample in a study of control samples from healthy donors and cancer patients. Using immunoSEQ multiplex PCR, the repertoire was profiled, and TCRdb retains in-frame clones only, with some absent. This sample yields about 160,000 clones, of which 90% to 95% are seen a single time; 7.5% to 8.5% belongs to the top ten. The sequenced sample was blood. The receptors shown here come from a woman between 40 and 50 years old in good health.

The chain employs TRBV5-6 and TRBJ2-3; 10 bases map to TRBD1. CDR1 is SGHDT, CDR2 YYEEEE, per germline. The CDR3 has 17 residues. V shed 3 bases, J shed 1 base, and the junction held 8 bases outside the gene matches. CDR3 sequence reads: CASSSVAGTGGTDTQYF. CDR3 bases: TGTGCCAGCAGCTCCGTCGCCGGGACAGGGGGCACAGATACGCAGTATTTT. The full variable domain, completed using reference TRBV5-6 and TRBJ2-3, is DAGVTQSPTHLIKTRGQQVTLRCSPKSGHDTVSWYQQALGQGPQFIFQYYEEEERQRGNFPDRFSGHQFPNYSSELNVNALLLGDSALYLCASSSVAGTGGTDTQYFGPGTRLTVL.

The chain links TRBV7-2 to TRBJ2-5; TRBD1 or TRBD2 may be the D gene (5 bases each). V lost 5 bases, J lost 5 bases, and 15 bases lay in between. The length of the CDR3 is 14 residues. The germline CDR1 and CDR2 sequences are SGHTA and FQGNSA. For the CDR3, the DNA is TGTGCCAGCAGCGCACGGGACGGTGGGGAGACCCAGTACTTC. It encodes CASSARDGGETQYF.

This clone was seen a single time. This rearrangement joins TRBV9 to TRBJ1-5; 7 bases fit TRBD1. The J segment lost 4 bases and the V segment lost 4 bases, leaving 8 bases of the junction unmatched. This CDR3 comprises 15 residues. Germline CDR1 is SGDLS and CDR2 is YYNGEE. The chain's CDR3 is CASSLTGTGNQPQHF. As DNA, the CDR3 is TGTGCCAGCAGCTTGACAGGGACTGGTAATCAGCCCCAGCATTTT.

This chain uses TRBV5-4 with TRBJ1-3; no definite D call. V was clipped by 3 bases and J by 2 bases, with 18 bases between them. Germline assignment: CDR1 SGHNT and CDR2 YYREEE (reference sequence). CDR3 size: 17 residues. CDR3 sequence reads: CASSSPLAGTTGNTIYF. CDR3 bases: TGTGCCAGCAGCTCCCCCCTGGCAGGTACCACTGGAAACACCATATATTTT. Full variable domain (outside the CDR3, taken from reference TRBV5-4 and TRBJ1-3): ETGVTQSPTHLIKTRGQQVTLRCSSQSGHNTVSWYQQALGQGPQFIFQYYREEENGRGNFPPRFSGLQFPNYSSELNVNALELDDSALYLCASSSPLAGTTGNTIYFGEGSWLTVV.

The V gene is TRBV11-2, the J gene TRBJ1-4; 7 nucleotides match TRBD1. CDR1 is SGHAT and CDR2 is FQNNGV in the germline V gene. The trim removed 4 bases at V and 8 bases at J, leaving 19 bases unmatched. This CDR3 is 18 amino acids long. The CDR3: CASSSLRDSLRAGEKLFF. CDR3 sequence (DNA): TGTGCCAGCAGCTCCCTCCGGGACAGCTTAAGGGCCGGAGAAAAACTGTTTTTT. Variable domain in full (rest from reference TRBV11-2 and TRBJ1-4): EAGVAQSPRYKIIEKRQSVAFWCNPISGHATLYWYQQILGQGPKLLIQFQNNGVVDDSQLPKDRFSAERLKGVDSTLKIQPAKLEDSAVYLCASSSLRDSLRAGEKLFFGSGTQLSVL.

The sample holds a few counts of this clone. The chain combines TRBV11-2 with TRBJ1-6, with D perhaps TRBD1 (5 bases). This CDR3 spans 13 amino acids. V dropped 3 bases and J dropped 10 bases, with 10 bases sitting between them. The germline V gene encodes CDR1 SGHAT and CDR2 FQNNGV. CDR3: CASSLQGISPLHF. In DNA form, the CDR3 reads TGTGCCAGCAGCTTGCAGGGCATCTCACCCCTCCACTTT.

The chain recombines TRBV7-2 with TRBJ2-5; TRBD1 might be the D (6 bases). The V gene's germline CDR1 is SGHTA and CDR2 FQGNSA. Trimming pared 5 bases from V and 7 bases from J, leaving 17 bases between. CDR3 length: 14 residues. The CDR3 loop reads CASSPMGALGTQYF. CDR3 nucleotide sequence: TGTGCCAGCAGCCCCATGGGGGCGCTGGGGACCCAGTACTTC.

The chain recombines TRBV18 with TRBJ2-2; TRBD1 matches 10 bases. J gave up 7 bases and V 5 bases, and 7 bases lay outside the gene matches. Germline V CDR1 and CDR2: KGHSH, LQKENI. This CDR3 spans 15 amino acids. CDR3 protein: CASSNPGQGIGELFF. The CDR3 nucleotides read TGTGCCAGCTCAAACCCGGGACAGGGGATCGGGGAGCTGTTTTTT.

The V gene is TRBV11-2, the J gene TRBJ1-2; maybe TRBD1 (5 bases). From germline, CDR1 is SGHAT and CDR2 FQNNGV. V was shortened by 5 bases and J by 0 bases, with 16 bases between the two germline ends. The length of the CDR3 is 16 residues. The CDR3 DNA reads TGTGCCAGCAGCCTTGGAGGGGCCGCAGCTAACTATGGCTACACCTTC. It translates to CASSLGGAAANYGYTF.

V and J are TRBV7-2 and TRBJ2-7, with 10 bases that match TRBD2. Germline lookup yields CDR1 SGHTA and CDR2 FQGNSA. There are 15 residues in the CDR3. V shed 0 bases, J shed 5 bases, and the junction held 4 bases outside the gene matches. CDR3 in DNA: TGTGCCAGCAGCTTAGCTCCTAGCGGGAGCGACGAGCAGTACTTC. The encoded protein is CASSLAPSGSDEQYF.

The rearrangement joins TRBV11-2 to TRBJ1-1, with TRBD1 as a possible D gene (5 bases). The germline gives CDR1 SGHAT, CDR2 FQNNGV. Trimming pared 1 base from V and 6 bases from J, leaving 9 bases between. CDR3 length: 13 residues. CDR3 DNA sequence: TGTGCCAGCAGCTTAGCCGGGGCCGCTGAAGCTTTCTTT. Its protein product is CASSLAGAAEAFF. The entire variable domain, with the rest obtained from reference TRBV11-2 and TRBJ1-1, is as follows: EAGVAQSPRYKIIEKRQSVAFWCNPISGHATLYWYQQILGQGPKLLIQFQNNGVVDDSQLPKDRFSAERLKGVDSTLKIQPAKLEDSAVYLCASSLAGAAEAFFGQGTRLTVV.

The J gene is TRBJ2-2, the V gene TRBV5-1; D might be TRBD1 (5 bases). Germline values: CDR1 SGHRS, CDR2 YFSETQ. Deletions cut 4 bases from V and 6 bases from J, with 19 bases between. The CDR3 is 16 amino acids. The chain's CDR3 is CASSLSGRDRAGELFF. CDR3 sequence (DNA): TGCGCCAGCAGCCTCTCGGGCAGGGATCGGGCCGGGGAGCTGTTTTTT.

The chain couples TRBV6-6 to TRBJ1-2, with D possibly being TRBD1 (5 bases). Trimming took 3 bases from V and 4 from J, leaving 12 bases between them. Germline V gene lookup returns CDR1 MNHNY and CDR2 SVGAGI (reference sequence). The CDR3 spans 14 residues. As DNA, the CDR3 is TGTGCCAGCAGTTATGAGGGGATGGCCTATGGCTACACCTTC. Residues: CASSYEGMAYGYTF.

CDR3 protein: CASSVAGTTELFF. CDR3 sequence (DNA): TGTGCCAGCAGCGTAGCCGGGACAACAGAACTGTTTTTT. The chain carries TRBV9 and TRBJ1-4, with D maybe TRBD1 (6 bases). The CDR3 extends over 13 amino acids. V lost 0 bases and J 12 bases, leaving 12 bases between the germline ends. Germline assignment: CDR1 SGDLS and CDR2 YYNGEE.

This clone came up a few times. The chain uses TRBV7-2 and TRBJ2-1; D gene uncertain. With 4 bases removed from V and 10 bases from J, the gap between germline ends came to 11 bases. This CDR3 has 12 residues. CDR1 and CDR2 (germline): SGHTA, FQGNSA. As DNA, the CDR3 is TGTGCCAGCAGCTCGGGTCGATGGGAGCAGTTCTTC. Translation: CASSSGRWEQFF.

This rearrangement joins TRBV6-2 or TRBV6-3 to TRBJ1-6; no clear D. CDR3 length: 13 amino acids. The germline V and J ends were trimmed by 6 bases and 7 bases, with 10 bases remaining between them. The germline CDR1 and CDR2 sequences are MNHEY and SVGEGT. This CDR3 is CASSPFGNSPLHF. In nucleotides, the CDR3 is TGTGCCAGCAGCCCCTTCGGGAATTCACCCCTCCACTTT.

The V call is TRBV5-1, the J call TRBJ1-2; D might be TRBD1 (5 bases). V was shortened by 2 bases and J by 0 bases, with 11 bases between the two germline ends. CDR3 length equals 15 residues. CDR1 is SGHRS and CDR2 is YFSETQ in the germline V gene. CDR3 protein: CASSFLGGTNYGYTF. The CDR3 DNA sequence: TGCGCCAGCAGCTTCTTGGGGGGTACTAACTATGGCTACACCTTC.

The V call is TRBV7-2, the J call TRBJ1-5; weak D call: TRBD1 (6 bases). V was trimmed by 5 bases and J by 5 bases, leaving 22 bases between them. The CDR3 length is 17 residues. The V gene's germline CDR1 is SGHTA and CDR2 FQGNSA. The CDR3 DNA reads TGTGCCAGCAGCCAGAGGGTGACAGGCGGTGGTTATCAGCCCCAGCATTTT. This encodes CASSQRVTGGGYQPQHF.

This clone was seen only once. The chain combines TRBV7-3 with TRBJ1-2, with TRBD1 matching over 7 bases. J gave up 7 bases and V 2 bases, and 4 bases lay outside the gene matches. The CDR3 is made up of 13 amino acids. Germline lookup yields CDR1 SGHTA and CDR2 FQGTGA. CDR3 DNA: TGTGCCAGCAGCTTAGACAGGGAAGCTGGCTACACCTTC. As protein: CASSLDREAGYTF.

The chain combines TRBV7-6 with TRBJ1-3; 7 bases align to TRBD1. Losses at the gene ends were 4 bases for V and 6 bases for J; bases not matched to a gene: 3. The V gene's germline CDR1 is SGHVS and CDR2 FNYEAQ. The CDR3 contains 13 residues. The CDR3 loop is CASSWGQTNTIYF. CDR3 nucleotides: TGTGCCAGCAGCTGGGGACAGACAAACACCATATATTTT.

The chain has TRBV7-2 and TRBJ2-7, with no clear D. V lost 2 bases and J lost 2, with 7 bases in between. CDR1 SGHTA and CDR2 FQGNSA come from the germline V gene. There are 13 residues in the CDR3. DNA for the CDR3: TGTGCCAGCAGCTTAAAAGACACCTACGAGCAGTACTTC. Translating gives CASSLKDTYEQYF.

In its sample, this clone was seen a few times. The chain combines TRBV27 with TRBJ1-6; D uncertain. The CDR3 spans 15 residues. Trimming left V 5 bases short and J 0 bases short, with 8 bases between. The germline gives CDR1 MNHEY, CDR2 SMNVEV (reference sequence). This chain's CDR3 is CASSGWSSYNSPLHF. The CDR3 DNA reads TGTGCCAGCAGTGGTTGGAGCTCCTATAATTCACCCCTCCACTTT.

Here the CDR3 DNA reads TGTGCCAGCAGTTTAAGACAGGGTCGCCTCCACTTT. Amino acid sequence: CASSLRQGRLHF. The chain carries TRBV27 and TRBJ1-6; 7 bases map to TRBD1. Per the germline V gene, CDR1 is MNHEY and CDR2 is SMNVEV (reference sequence). The CDR3 runs 12 residues. Germline trimming cut 2 bases from V and 15 bases from J; bases unmatched to any gene: 4.

This clone appeared a single time. V usage is TRBV6-2 or TRBV6-3 and J usage is TRBJ1-1; the match to TRBD1 covers 8 bases. Germline CDR1 and CDR2: MNHEY and SVGEGT. With V trimmed by 5 bases and J by 1 base, 3 bases remained unmatched. The CDR3 totals 14 residues. The CDR3 sequence is CASSRQGSNTEAFF. CDR3 bases: TGTGCCAGCAGTCGACAGGGGTCGAACACTGAAGCTTTCTTT.

The chain uses TRBV18 and TRBJ2-1; tentative D call: TRBD1 (5 bases). CDR1 and CDR2 (germline): KGHSH, LQKENI. V gave up 3 bases and J gave up 5 bases, with 14 bases separating them. The length of the CDR3 is 15 residues. CDR3 in DNA: TGTGCCAGCTCACCTGGGGCAGGGAAGAACAATGAGCAGTTCTTC. Its protein product is CASSPGAGKNNEQFF.

V and J are TRBV25-1 and TRBJ1-2, with D perhaps TRBD1 (5 bases). V lost 3 bases, J lost 8 bases, and 16 bases lay in between. The CDR3 is 14 residues long. Germline V gene data show CDR1 as MGHDK and CDR2 as SYGVNS. CDR3 sequence reads: CASSEPGQGVGYTF. The CDR3 DNA follows: TGTGCCAGCAGTGAGCCGGGCCAAGGGGTCGGCTACACCTTC.